The next 24 T cell receptor beta chains were all read from a single sample in a study of CD8 T cells in Susac syndrome. Reverse transcription of 0.5 to 1 ug RNA was performed with random hexamers. TCRdb called the immunoSEQ multiplex PCR reads again in MiXCR, with one record for every CDR3 protein. Of around 130,000 distinct CDR3 sequences in the sample, just under 95% were seen once. The sample consisted of CD8+ T cells from PBMCs. These receptors were taken from a human donor with Susac syndrome.

The CDR3 bases are TGTGCCACCAGCAGAGATCTAGGTTTGGCGAATGAGCAGTTCTTC. Translation gives CATSRDLGLANEQFF. The chain couples TRBV15 to TRBJ2-1; unclear D gene. V was pared by 0 bases and J by 7 bases, with 13 bases between. CDR1 is LNHNV, CDR2 YYDKDF, per germline (reference sequence). The CDR3 loop spans 15 amino acids.

The chain is built from TRBV4-3 and TRBJ2-1; no clear D. Germline CDR1 is LGHNA and CDR2 is YSLEER. The CDR3 is 13 residues long. V shed 0 bases and J shed 9 bases, with 9 bases lying between them. In DNA form, the CDR3 reads TGCGCCAGCAGCCAAGATCAACAACTTGAGCAGTTCTTC. Its translation: CASSQDQQLEQFF.

The rearrangement links TRBV4-3 to TRBJ2-7, with D hard to call. Germline lookup yields CDR1 LGHNA and CDR2 YSLEER. The CDR3 extends over 14 amino acids. The V gene lost 4 bases and the J gene lost 2 bases, with 12 bases spanning the gap. The CDR3 DNA follows: TGCGCCAGCAGCCCCGAACCGGGCCCCTACGAGCAGTACTTC. Amino acids: CASSPEPGPYEQYF.

CDR3 coding DNA: TGTGCCAGCAGCATGACTAGCGGGGGGGCATATCGCCCAGAGACCCAGTACTTC. It specifies CASSMTSGGAYRPETQYF. The chain is built from TRBV7-8 and TRBJ2-5; 14 nucleotides align to TRBD2. With V trimmed by 5 bases and J by 4 bases, 12 bases remained unmatched. This CDR3 region has 18 residues. Germline assignment: CDR1 SGHVS and CDR2 FQNEAQ.

V is TRBV6-6 and J is TRBJ2-3; 14 bases align to TRBD2. Germline assignment: CDR1 MNHNY and CDR2 SVGAGI (reference sequence). CDR3 length: 16 amino acids. The junction had 5 bases not matched to a gene; V was cut back by 4 bases and J by 5 bases. CDR3 loop: CASSLGLAGAGDTQYF. In DNA, the CDR3 is TGTGCCAGCAGTTTGGGACTAGCGGGGGCGGGAGATACGCAGTATTTT.

The chain recombines TRBV4-1 with TRBJ1-5, with unresolved D. Looked up from germline, CDR1 is MGHRA and CDR2 is YSYEKL. V lost 5 bases and J 2 bases, leaving 13 bases between the germline ends. This CDR3 is built from 15 residues. In nucleotides, the CDR3 is TGCGCCAGCAGCGGACTCCACGCCGGCAATCAGCCCCAGCATTTT. It encodes CASSGLHAGNQPQHF.

The genes are TRBV13 and TRBJ1-2; TRBD1 matches 7 bases. The germline CDR1 and CDR2 sequences are PRHDT and FYEKMQ (reference sequence). The V gene end was trimmed by 10 bases and the J gene end by 8 bases; junction bases not matched to a gene: 7. This CDR3 comprises 11 residues. The CDR3 here is CATRQGYGYTF. DNA for the CDR3: TGTGCCACCCGACAGGGATACGGCTACACCTTC.

The CDR3 nucleotides read TGTGCCAGCAGCTCCAGCGGGAAGGCAGATACGCAGTATTTT. Protein sequence: CASSSSGKADTQYF. This chain joins TRBV9 and TRBJ2-3, with 7 bases aligning to TRBD2. V lost 4 bases and J lost 4; bases outside the gene matches: 6. Per the germline V gene, CDR1 is SGDLS and CDR2 is YYNGEE. This CDR3 contains 14 residues.

This sequence joins TRBV6-6 and TRBJ2-1; 8 positions match TRBD2. The trim removed 5 bases at V and 2 bases at J, leaving 5 bases unmatched. CDR1 is MNHNY, CDR2 SVGAGI, per germline (reference sequence). This CDR3 has 15 residues. CDR3 protein: CASSPRGGPYNEQFF. For the CDR3, the DNA is TGTGCCAGCAGTCCCCGGGGGGGCCCCTACAATGAGCAGTTCTTC.

J is TRBJ2-7 and V is TRBV5-6, with 8 positions matching TRBD1. The germline CDR1 and CDR2 sequences are SGHDT and YYEEEE. J lost 6 bases, V lost 4 bases, and 15 bases had no gene match. CDR3 size: 16 residues. Here the CDR3 reads CASSLLVTGEDGEQYF. The CDR3 DNA sequence: TGTGCCAGCAGCCTTCTGGTGACAGGGGAGGACGGCGAGCAGTACTTC. The variable domain in full, completed from reference TRBV5-6 and TRBJ2-7, reads DAGVTQSPTHLIKTRGQQVTLRCSPKSGHDTVSWYQQALGQGPQFIFQYYEEEERQRGNFPDRFSGHQFPNYSSELNVNALLLGDSALYLCASSLLVTGEDGEQYFGPGTRLTVT.

The chain links TRBV4-3 to TRBJ2-1, with 10 positions matching TRBD2. CDR1 and CDR2 (germline): LGHNA, YSLEER. The junction had 9 bases not matched to a gene; V was cut back by 1 base and J by 9 bases. This CDR3 region has 16 residues. The CDR3 DNA is TGCGCCAGCAGCCAAGTTGCGGTTAGCGGGGGGAGTGAGCAGTTCTTC. Its protein is CASSQVAVSGGSEQFF.

The gene calls are TRBV12-3 or TRBV12-4 and TRBJ1-4; the D is unclear. V was clipped by 6 bases and J by 5 bases, with 13 bases between them. This CDR3 region has 14 residues. The DNA for the CDR3 is TGTGCCAGCAGCGAAGGGCGAGAGAATGAAAAACTGTTTTTT. Translated: CASSEGRENEKLFF.

The rearrangement joins TRBV27 to TRBJ2-1, with D possibly matching TRBD2 (5 bases). Trimming removed 0 bases from V and 4 bases from J, with 7 bases in between. CDR1 is MNHEY and CDR2 is SMNVEV in the germline V gene (reference sequence). This CDR3 region has 14 residues. The CDR3 spells CASSLSRAYNEQFF. CDR3 nucleotides: TGTGCCAGCAGTTTATCGAGGGCTTACAATGAGCAGTTCTTC.

This clonotype was recorded once. V and J are TRBV4-3 and TRBJ2-7; D unresolved. The V gene's germline CDR1 is LGHNA and CDR2 YSLEER. V lost 4 bases to trimming and J lost 2 bases, with 18 bases between them. The CDR3 has 16 residues. This CDR3 reads CASSPRPAQVAYEQYF. CDR3 DNA sequence: TGCGCCAGCAGCCCCAGACCCGCCCAGGTAGCCTACGAGCAGTACTTC.

The V and J genes are TRBV20-1 and TRBJ1-5; 11 bases align to TRBD1. V lost 6 bases and J lost 6; bases outside the gene matches: 7. CDR3 size: 14 residues. The germline gives CDR1 DFQATT, CDR2 SNEGSKA (reference sequence). The CDR3 DNA reads TGCAGTGCCCCGGGACAGGGGGAGAGTCAGCCCCAGCATTTT. Protein product: CSAPGQGESQPQHF.

This chain uses TRBV27 with TRBJ1-5; D is ambiguous. The CDR3 consists of 15 residues. The germline V gene encodes CDR1 MNHEY and CDR2 SMNVEV (reference sequence). Trimming stripped 4 bases from V and 0 bases from J, with 10 bases between. The CDR3 DNA sequence: TGTGCCAGCAGTTCCGGGCAGTTTAGCAATCAGCCCCAGCATTTT. Amino acid sequence: CASSSGQFSNQPQHF.

This clonotype came up once. The chain carries TRBV12-3 or TRBV12-4 and TRBJ1-5; maybe TRBD1 (5 bases). The CDR3 has 15 amino acids. V shed 6 bases and J shed 0 bases, with 12 bases lying between them. The CDR3 protein is CASSLLTASNQPQHF. CDR3 bases: TGTGCCAGCAGCTTGCTGACAGCTAGCAATCAGCCCCAGCATTTT.

This clonotype was seen only a few times. The genes are TRBV7-9 and TRBJ1-5; tentative D call: TRBD1 (5 bases). The CDR3 spans 14 residues. Deletions cut 5 bases from V and 4 bases from J, with 12 bases between. Germline V CDR1 and CDR2: SEHNR, FQNEAQ (reference sequence). CDR3 protein: CASSRDGFNQPQHF. In DNA, the CDR3 is TGTGCCAGCAGCCGGGACGGTTTTAATCAGCCCCAGCATTTT.

The CDR3 bases are TGTGCCAGCAGCCAAGGAGAGGCCAGCTCAAATGAGCAGTTCTTC. It codes for CASSQGEASSNEQFF. V and J are TRBV14 and TRBJ2-1; D gene unclear. V lost 1 base to trimming and J lost 7 bases, with 14 bases between them. Germline V gene data show CDR1 as SGHDN and CDR2 as FVKESK. This CDR3 is built from 15 residues. Full variable domain (remainder filled in from reference TRBV14 and TRBJ2-1): EAGVTQFPSHSVIEKGQTVTLRCDPISGHDNLYWYRRVMGKEIKFLLHFVKESKQDESGMPNNRFLAERTGGTYSTLKVQPAELEDSGVYFCASSQGEASSNEQFFGPGTRLTVL.

This clonotype was counted a single time. The chain employs TRBV6-5 and TRBJ2-1; a weak D match, TRBD1 (6 bases). The CDR3 loop spans 17 amino acids. Germline V gives CDR1 MNHEY, CDR2 SVGAGI. Between the trimmed V and J ends, which lost 4 bases and 3 bases, there was a span of 19 bases. In nucleotides, the CDR3 is TGTGCCAGCAGTTCCGACACAGGGCGGAGGTTCTACAATGAGCAGTTCTTC. Residues: CASSSDTGRRFYNEQFF.

In this sample, this clonotype turned up once. The chain uses TRBV6-5 and TRBJ1-5; D is perhaps TRBD1 (6 bases). This CDR3 region has 15 residues. The germline gives CDR1 MNHEY, CDR2 SVGAGI. V dropped 6 bases and J dropped 5 bases, with 17 bases sitting between them. The CDR3 sequence: CASSEQGGPHQPQHF. The CDR3 DNA reads as TGTGCCAGCAGCGAACAGGGAGGCCCACATCAGCCCCAGCATTTT.

This chain joins TRBV9 and TRBJ2-7; 16 positions match TRBD2. CDR1 and CDR2 (germline): SGDLS, YYNGEE. V lost 4 bases, J lost 6 bases, and 4 bases stayed unmatched. CDR3 length equals 15 residues. CDR3 region: CASSSGTSGGAEQYF. CDR3 nucleotides: TGTGCCAGCAGCTCAGGGACTAGCGGGGGGGCCGAGCAGTACTTC. The variable domain in full, with the rest retrieved from reference TRBV9 and TRBJ2-7, is DSGVTQTPKHLITATGQRVTLRCSPRSGDLSVYWYQQSLDQGLQFLIQYYNGEERAKGNILERFSAQQFPDLHSELNLSSLELGDSALYFCASSSGTSGGAEQYFGPGTRLTVT.

CDR3 region: CASSVGEGRATNEKLFF. The CDR3, as DNA: TGTGCCAGCAGCGTAGGAGAGGGGCGCGCAACTAATGAAAAACTGTTTTTT. The rearrangement links TRBV9 to TRBJ1-4; a weak D match, TRBD1 (5 bases). V lost 0 bases to trimming and J lost 0 bases, with 12 bases between them. In germline, CDR1 is SGDLS, CDR2 YYNGEE. This CDR3 comprises 17 residues.

The chain has TRBV3-1 and TRBJ2-4; TRBD2 matches 9 bases. Germline CDR1 is LGHDT and CDR2 is YNNKEL (reference sequence). The CDR3 runs 15 residues. Trimming took 0 bases from V and 8 from J; bases not matched to a gene: 5. CDR3 sequence (DNA): TGTGCCAGCAGCCAAGAACTAGCGGGTATCTACATTCAGTACTTC. Amino acid sequence: CASSQELAGIYIQYF.